This T cell receptor beta chain derives from a study of shared clonotypes between healthy human individuals. This CDR3 contains 16 residues. Germline assignment: CDR1 GTSNPN and CDR2 SVGIG (reference sequence). Generated by immunoSEQ multiplex PCR, the TCRdb table keeps only in-frame clones and is missing some. The sample consists of about 1 million clones, about 75% of them appearing once. Comment on this clone: At one end the junction does not follow the germline gene, possibly because of a read error.

The sequencing input was memory CD4+ T cells sorted from blood. Subset noted: CD45RA-negative fraction. The chain couples TRBV30 to TRBJ1-2, with a tentative D call TRBD1 (5 bases). The receptor was isolated from a man aged 18 to 29 in good health. CDR3 sequence reads: CAWSALTASAKYGYTF. The CDR3 bases are TGTGCCTGGAGTGCCCTGACAGCCAGCGCTAAGTATGGCTACACCTTC.